A single sample is the source of the 31 T cell receptor beta chains below, sequenced in a study of patients and donors after allogeneic stem cell transplantation. Each CDR3 protein gets one entry after TCRdb re-called the RT-PCR reads with MiXCR. The repertoire holds roughly 880,000 distinct CDR3 sequences, with about a sixth as singletons. The sequencing sample was made of blood, either unsorted or a sorted T cell fraction (not recorded which). The receptors originated from a human donor who was either an allogeneic HSCT recipient or a stem cell or donor lymphocyte infusion donor (not recorded which). It is not recorded whose cells these are; they may come from a transplant donor.

The chain employs TRBV7-6 and TRBJ1-2; D unresolved. The CDR3 runs 14 residues. The germline CDR1 and CDR2 sequences are SGHVS and FNYEAQ. V lost 1 base and J 7 bases, leaving 13 bases between the germline ends. CDR3 region: CASSLDGRIGGYTF. In DNA form, the CDR3 reads TGTGCCAGCAGCTTAGACGGGAGAATCGGTGGCTACACCTTC.

This clonotype was recorded a few times. The chain uses TRBV6-5 and TRBJ2-1; no clear D. This CDR3 comprises 13 residues. The germline V and J ends were trimmed by 4 bases and 7 bases, with 11 bases remaining between them. The germline V gene has CDR1 MNHEY and CDR2 SVGAGI. CDR3 sequence (DNA): TGTGCCAGCAGTTTGACACCCGGGAATGAGCAGTTCTTC. Translating gives CASSLTPGNEQFF.

J is TRBJ2-5 and V is TRBV2, with D possibly TRBD1 on 7 matching bases. Trimming shortened V by 7 bases and J by 5 bases, and 14 bases separated the two germline ends. This CDR3 is built from 13 residues. From germline, CDR1 is SNHLY and CDR2 FYNNEI. The CDR3 bases are TGTGCCAGCATGGGGGAGGACAGGGAGACCCAGTACTTC. Its translation is CASMGEDRETQYF.

This clonotype was detected a few times. This chain joins TRBV12-3 or TRBV12-4 and TRBJ2-2, with D perhaps being TRBD1 or TRBD2 (5 bases each). Trimming removed 2 bases from V and 0 bases from J, with 10 bases in between. There are 16 residues in the CDR3. CDR3 sequence reads: CASSLMGRPNTGELFF. For the CDR3, the DNA is TGTGCCAGCAGTTTAATGGGACGGCCGAACACCGGGGAGCTGTTTTTT.

This clonotype turned up a few times. V and J are TRBV6-1 and TRBJ2-5; no definite D call. V was shortened by 4 bases and J by 3 bases, with 6 bases between the two germline ends. The CDR3 has 12 residues. Germline-derived CDR1 and CDR2 are MNHNS and SASEGT. In DNA, the CDR3 is TGTGCCAGCAGTGGGCAGAAAGAGACCCAGTACTTC. Amino acid sequence: CASSGQKETQYF.

Notes on this clonotype: The junction departs from germline at one end; a sequencing error may be responsible. The V call is TRBV7-9, the J call TRBJ2-7; D is unclear. CDR3 length: 8 residues. Germline assignment: CDR1 SEHNR and CDR2 FQNEAQ (reference sequence). The CDR3 sequence: CASSPSRF. CDR3 nucleotide sequence: TGTGCCAGCAGCCCATCGCGATTC.

This clonotype was detected only a few times. This chain connects TRBV30 to TRBJ2-1, with D tentatively TRBD1 or TRBD2 (5 bases each). The CDR3 length is 15 residues. Germline CDR1 GTSNPN, CDR2 SVGIG (reference sequence). V dropped 0 bases and J dropped 1 base, with 10 bases sitting between them. The CDR3 sequence: CAWSVLGDSYNEQFF. In DNA, the CDR3 is TGTGCCTGGAGTGTTCTGGGGGATTCCTACAATGAGCAGTTCTTC.

This clonotype was observed a handful of times. The chain combines TRBV5-1 with TRBJ2-1; 8 bases match TRBD2. The CDR3 consists of 15 residues. Trimming removed 10 bases from V and 10 bases from J; junction bases left unmatched: 19. CDR1 is SGHRS, CDR2 YFSETQ, per germline. The CDR3 reads CAPKWAGGPVGEQFF. CDR3 sequence (DNA): TGCGCCCCAAAGTGGGCGGGAGGTCCCGTAGGCGAGCAGTTCTTC.

In its sample, this clonotype was seen a few times. The CDR3 is CASSVVTSGGAADTQYF. The CDR3 DNA follows: TGTGCCAGCAGCGTAGTAACTAGCGGGGGGGCGGCAGATACGCAGTATTTT. The chain is built from TRBV9 and TRBJ2-3; 13 bases align to TRBD2. Per germline, CDR1 SGDLS and CDR2 YYNGEE. V shed 0 bases, J shed 4 bases, and the junction held 5 bases outside the gene matches. CDR3 size: 17 residues.

The chain has TRBV12-5 and TRBJ2-3; D call uncertain. The CDR3 is 13 amino acids. Trimming removed 6 bases from V and 5 bases from J, with 12 bases in between. The germline V gene encodes CDR1 LGHNT and CDR2 FRNRAP. CDR3 DNA: TGTGCTAGTGGACCCCCTAATCAAGATACGCAGTATTTT. It specifies CASGPPNQDTQYF.

In this sample, this clonotype turned up a few times. The rearrangement joins TRBV29-1 to TRBJ1-2, with D possibly matching TRBD1 (6 bases). Germline assignment: CDR1 SQVTM and CDR2 ANQGSEA. This CDR3 spans 13 amino acids. Between the trimmed V and J ends, which lost 3 bases and 3 bases, there was a span of 11 bases. The CDR3 loop is CSVDGGLDYGYTF. The DNA for the CDR3 is TGCAGCGTTGATGGGGGCCTGGACTATGGCTACACCTTC.

The sample holds a few counts of this clonotype. The chain links TRBV6-5 to TRBJ2-7; TRBD1 might be the D (6 bases). The germline gives CDR1 MNHEY, CDR2 SVGAGI. This CDR3 region has 15 residues. The ends were cut back, 3 bases at V and 0 bases at J, with 12 bases in the middle. CDR3 in DNA: TGTGCCAGCAGTTATTTCTGGGACACCTCCTACGAGCAGTACTTC. As protein: CASSYFWDTSYEQYF.

The sample holds a few counts of this clonotype. The V gene is TRBV20-1, the J gene TRBJ2-6; maybe TRBD2 (5 bases). The CDR3 covers 15 residues. The germline V and J ends were trimmed by 0 bases and 4 bases, with 10 bases remaining between them. Germline-derived CDR1 and CDR2 are DFQATT and SNEGSKA (reference sequence). CDR3 protein: CSARERALGANVLTF. CDR3 nucleotide sequence: TGCAGTGCTAGAGAGAGGGCCCTAGGGGCCAACGTCCTGACTTTC.

V is TRBV2 and J is TRBJ1-2, with D possibly TRBD1 on 6 matching bases. Germline V gene lookup returns CDR1 SNHLY and CDR2 FYNNEI. Trimming stripped 4 bases from V and 7 bases from J, with 16 bases between. The CDR3 totals 14 residues. The CDR3 coding sequence is TGTGCCAGCAGTGCCGTTCGGGGGGGGGCTGGCTACACCTTC. Amino acids: CASSAVRGGAGYTF.

This clonotype was seen a few times. The V gene is TRBV12-5, the J gene TRBJ2-5; the D gene is possibly TRBD2 (5 bases). This CDR3 has 12 amino acids. Germline V gives CDR1 LGHNT, CDR2 FRNRAP. V lost 4 bases and J lost 7, with 10 bases in between. CDR3 DNA sequence: TGTGCTAGTGGTTGGCTTGAGGGGACCCAGTACTTC. Its translation: CASGWLEGTQYF.

The chain combines TRBV27 with TRBJ2-2; 11 bases are shared with TRBD2. The CDR3 is made up of 16 amino acids. Germline trimming cut 6 bases from V and 6 bases from J; bases unmatched to any gene: 9. Germline CDR1 reads MNHEY; CDR2 reads SMNVEV (reference sequence). The CDR3 sequence: CASSRGLAVGSGELFF. As DNA, the CDR3 is TGTGCCAGCAGCAGGGGACTAGCGGTTGGTTCCGGGGAGCTGTTTTTT.

This clonotype was detected only a few times. The V and J genes are TRBV10-3 and TRBJ2-7; D is undetermined. The V and J ends lost 6 bases and 5 bases respectively, with 11 bases between them. Germline loops: CDR1 ENHRY, CDR2 SYGVKD. The CDR3 loop spans 12 amino acids. The CDR3 loop is CAIRDLFDEQYF. The CDR3 bases are TGTGCCATCAGGGACCTATTCGACGAGCAGTACTTC.

The V gene is TRBV20-1, the J gene TRBJ2-1; 8 bases are a match to TRBD1. J lost 1 base, V lost 2 bases, and 4 bases had no gene match. The CDR3 is made up of 15 amino acids. The germline CDR1 and CDR2 sequences are DFQATT and SNEGSKA (reference sequence). The CDR3 DNA follows: TGCAGTGCTAGACAGGGGGCAGGGTCCTACAATGAGCAGTTCTTC. Translated: CSARQGAGSYNEQFF.

This clonotype was seen only a few times. The J gene is TRBJ2-3, the V gene TRBV9, with TRBD2 matching over 12 bases. This CDR3 contains 18 residues. CDR1 and CDR2 from the germline V gene are SGDLS and YYNGEE. V was pared by 0 bases and J by 3 bases, with 8 bases of the junction left unmatched. CDR3 loop: CASSVAQTSGSYTDTQYF. The CDR3 DNA reads as TGTGCCAGCAGCGTAGCCCAGACTAGCGGGAGTTATACAGATACGCAGTATTTT.

The chain combines TRBV2 with TRBJ2-3; D is ambiguous. Germline loops: CDR1 SNHLY, CDR2 FYNNEI. V lost 3 bases to trimming and J lost 5 bases, with 9 bases between them. The CDR3 covers 13 residues. The DNA for the CDR3 is TGTGCCAGCAGTGATCAGACCATAGATACGCAGTATTTT. Amino acids: CASSDQTIDTQYF.

CDR3 DNA sequence: TGCGCCAGCAGCGAAACGACTAGCGGGGGGACAGATACGCAGTATTTT. This gives the protein CASSETTSGGTDTQYF. This chain connects TRBV4-1 to TRBJ2-3; 13 nucleotides align to TRBD2. There are 16 residues in the CDR3. The germline gives CDR1 MGHRA, CDR2 YSYEKL. V was clipped by 5 bases and J by 3 bases; unmatched bases: 5.

This rearrangement joins TRBV7-3 to TRBJ2-3; D not certain. Germline V gene lookup returns CDR1 SGHTA and CDR2 FQGTGA. The germline V and J ends were trimmed by 3 bases and 2 bases, with 9 bases remaining between them. The CDR3 runs 14 residues. For the CDR3, the DNA is TGTGCCAGCAGCTTCGGGCCAATCACAGATACGCAGTATTTT. This translates into CASSFGPITDTQYF. The full variable domain, with the rest looked up from reference TRBV7-3 and TRBJ2-3, is GAGVSQTPSNKVTEKGKYVELRCDPISGHTALYWYRQSLGQGPEFLIYFQGTGAADDSGLPNDRFFAVRPEGSVSTLKIQRTERGDSAVYLCASSFGPITDTQYFGPGTRLTVL.

This clonotype was counted between two and nine times. The chain carries TRBV3-1 and TRBJ2-5; 10 nucleotides align to TRBD1. The trim removed 1 base at V and 6 bases at J, leaving 17 bases unmatched. There are 19 residues in the CDR3. From germline, CDR1 is LGHDT and CDR2 YNNKEL (reference sequence). CDR3 DNA: TGTGCCAGCAGCCAAGTGGAAGGGCTCCGGGACAGGGGATTGAAGACCCAGTACTTC. This sequence encodes CASSQVEGLRDRGLKTQYF.

This clonotype was observed a few times. The chain is built from TRBV12-3 or TRBV12-4 and TRBJ2-6; D is unclear. The V gene lost 8 bases and the J gene lost 2 bases, with 13 bases spanning the gap. CDR3 length: 15 residues. The CDR3 DNA reads TGTGCCAGCGCAAGGGTTGGGGCTGGGGCCAACGTCCTGACTTTC. Translated: CASARVGAGANVLTF.

The rearrangement links TRBV6-2 or TRBV6-3 to TRBJ1-2, with 8 bases matching TRBD1. Germline values: CDR1 MNHEY, CDR2 SVGEGT. The CDR3 loop spans 17 amino acids. The ends lost 2 bases at V and 4 bases at J; junction bases unmatched: 12. Here the CDR3 reads CASSYAGQGMNFYGYTF. CDR3 coding DNA: TGTGCCAGCAGTTACGCAGGACAGGGTATGAACTTCTATGGCTACACCTTC.

This chain connects TRBV15 to TRBJ2-2; D is undetermined. CDR1 is LNHNV, CDR2 YYDKDF, per germline (reference sequence). With 0 bases removed from V and 9 bases from J, the gap between germline ends came to 14 bases. The CDR3 totals 15 residues. CDR3 nucleotides: TGTGCCACCAGCAGAGATCGGCCTTCCGGCCGGGAGCTGTTTTTT. This translates into CATSRDRPSGRELFF.

There are a few counts of this clonotype. This chain connects TRBV27 to TRBJ2-2; 7 bases agree with TRBD1. Germline V CDR1 and CDR2: MNHEY, SMNVEV (reference sequence). The CDR3 consists of 14 residues. The J segment lost 3 bases and the V segment lost 10 bases, leaving 8 bases of the junction unmatched. As DNA, the CDR3 is TGTGCCACCTCCGACAGGGATTACACCGGGGAGCTGTTTTTT. Protein: CATSDRDYTGELFF.

The V call is TRBV7-6, the J call TRBJ2-3; the match to TRBD2 covers 9 bases. J was trimmed by 2 bases and V by 5 bases; bases with no gene match: 8. CDR1 and CDR2 from the germline V gene are SGHVS and FNYEAQ. CDR3 length: 16 residues. The CDR3 DNA reads TGTGCCAGCAGCACCTTAGCGGGGGAAAACACAGATACGCAGTATTTT. Translation: CASSTLAGENTDTQYF.

The genes are TRBV11-2 and TRBJ2-3; 10 bases fit TRBD2. This CDR3 spans 13 amino acids. The germline gives CDR1 SGHAT, CDR2 FQNNGV. The V gene end was trimmed by 10 bases and the J gene end by 6 bases; junction bases not matched to a gene: 7. The CDR3 DNA sequence: TGTGCCACCAAGGAGCGGGGGGGGGATACGCAGTATTTT. This encodes CATKERGGDTQYF.

This chain uses TRBV7-6 with TRBJ2-4; 12 nucleotides line up with TRBD2. The V segment lost 5 bases and the J segment 1 base; nucleotides outside the gene matches: 6. Germline CDR1 SGHVS, CDR2 FNYEAQ. The CDR3 is 17 residues long. Here the CDR3 reads CASSPGLAGRAKNIQYF. The CDR3 DNA follows: TGTGCCAGCAGCCCTGGACTAGCGGGACGTGCCAAAAACATTCAGTACTTC.

This clonotype was seen repeatedly, ten times or more. The chain joins TRBV12-3 or TRBV12-4 to TRBJ1-5, with D tentatively TRBD1 (5 bases). The CDR3 has 14 residues. With 2 bases removed from V and 2 bases from J, the gap between germline ends came to 7 bases. The CDR3 sequence is CASSLWGGNQPQHF. CDR3 nucleotide sequence: TGTGCCAGCAGTTTATGGGGCGGCAATCAGCCCCAGCATTTT.